This is a list of T cell receptor beta chains from one sample in a study of monozygotic twins with inflammatory bowel disease. TCRdb re-called the 5' RACE reads; every CDR3 protein appears as one record, without DNA. In total, the table holds some 100,000 distinct CDR3 sequences. What was sequenced was blood. The receptors were sampled from a human donor with ulcerative colitis or Crohn's disease, or a healthy co-twin of an affected twin (not recorded which). CDR3s include the opening cysteine and the closing phenylalanine or tryptophan. Fields, in order: J gene, V gene, CDR3 protein.

>TRBJ1-2|TRBV21-1
CASSKAPGGEALNYGYTF
>TRBJ2-1|TRBV7-2
CASSPRRATNNEQFF
>TRBJ2-3|TRBV6-1
CASRHRPSGGSTDTQYF
>TRBJ1-1|TRBV12-3/TRBV12-4
CASSLLGWAGLNTEAFF
>TRBJ2-3|TRBV9
CASSVELESDTQYF
>TRBJ2-7|TRBV29-1
CSVGTAAYEQYF
>TRBJ1-2|TRBV5-1
CASSLNTGENYGYTF
>TRBJ1-2|TRBV20-1
CSASGGSREGYTF
>TRBJ2-7|TRBV20-1
CSAGDFTYEQYF
>TRBJ2-5|TRBV12-3/TRBV12-4
CASSFNRGETQYF
>TRBJ2-1|TRBV7-2
CASSLGGVAYNEQFF
>TRBJ2-2|TRBV5-1
CASSLNRVYLRDHAGELFF
>TRBJ2-2|TRBV20-1
CSARTSGSGELFF
>TRBJ2-1|TRBV23-1
CASSHSGGNREELYNEQFF
>TRBJ2-1|TRBV7-2
CASSTPGLAGYEQFF
>TRBJ1-2|TRBV4-1
CASSQADRDYGYTF
>TRBJ1-1|TRBV24-1
CATSLTGTNTEAFF
>TRBJ2-7|TRBV6-5
CASSSAASYEQYF
>TRBJ2-3|TRBV12-3/TRBV12-4
CASSLDHWVAGGIRFGTDTQYF
>TRBJ2-1|TRBV7-9
CASSLEAGGFYNEQFF
>TRBJ2-1|TRBV3-1
CASSPTPASGGIKNEQFF
>TRBJ2-2|TRBV27
CASSLWTGGAGGELFF
>TRBJ2-7|TRBV29-1
CSVDLAGVHEQYF
>TRBJ2-7|TRBV7-9
CASSLPEAGDPYEQYF
>TRBJ2-7|TRBV18
CASSPQGGYEQYF
>TRBJ2-1|TRBV11-2
CASSLLANEQFF
>TRBJ2-5|TRBV3-1
CASSPAQGETQYF
>TRBJ1-1|TRBV6-2/TRBV6-3
CASRKGWQGLVNTEAFF
>TRBJ1-1|TRBV19
CASSEQTGENTEAFF
>TRBJ2-1|TRBV12-3/TRBV12-4
CASSWAFNEQFF
>TRBJ2-1|TRBV10-3
CATGPGHRSSYNEQFF
>TRBJ1-5|TRBV6-6
CASTTRGTQPQHF
>TRBJ2-5|TRBV24-1
CATSDPRTGGQETQYF
>TRBJ2-3|TRBV20-1
CSASPSGRAGTDTQYF
>TRBJ1-2|TRBV7-2
CASSLQGRGYTF
>TRBJ1-1|TRBV7-8
CASSPRGQGGAEAFF
>TRBJ2-1|TRBV3-1
CASSQVRQGRRSYNEQFF
>TRBJ1-1|TRBV6-1
CASSKGTVNTEAFF
>TRBJ1-6|TRBV7-3
CASSPGGTESPLHF
>TRBJ2-7|TRBV28
CASRRPTRTQYF
>TRBJ2-3|TRBV6-1
CASSLPDTQYF
>TRBJ1-4|TRBV2
CASSDPDRGYEKLFF
>TRBJ2-7|TRBV5-1
CASSSTQYEQYF
>TRBJ1-1|TRBV5-1
CASSFGQGRENTEAFF
>TRBJ2-7|TRBV7-9
CASSLSTSSYEQYF
>TRBJ1-2|TRBV2
CASSEVGGANYGYTF
>TRBJ2-7|TRBV15
CATSSWQSYEQYF
>TRBJ2-2|TRBV29-1
CSVVAGGTGELFF
>TRBJ2-1|TRBV7-3
CASSFGGTAYNEQFF
>TRBJ1-1|TRBV5-1
CASSLWGGNTEAFF
>TRBJ1-1|TRBV15
CATSRDPAETVEAFF
>TRBJ1-1|TRBV5-1
CASSLFSGFTEAFF
>TRBJ2-6|TRBV7-9
CASSWGISGANVLTF
>TRBJ1-2|TRBV19
CASSIMGGYTF
>TRBJ2-5|TRBV6-2/TRBV6-3
CASSYPGQQETQYF
>TRBJ2-7|TRBV5-1
CASRGTATYEQYF
>TRBJ2-7|TRBV5-1
CASSLGGRAYSYEQYF
>TRBJ2-2|TRBV5-1
CASSFASGGETGELFF